A single sample is the source of the 17 T cell receptor beta chains below, sequenced in a study of shared clonotypes between healthy human individuals. Only in-frame clones appear in the TCRdb table, and some are missing; sequencing was by immunoSEQ multiplex PCR. The sample has about 490,000 clones, around 80% seen once. Sequencing was carried out using PBMCs. The receptors shown here come from a woman between 40 and 50 years old in good health. Some clones in this sample may be carry-over from other donors' samples.

This clone is medium-sized in the sample. Other DNA sequences in this sample translate to the same CDR3. V gene TRBV9 combines with J gene TRBJ1-5, with 10 bases aligning to TRBD1. Germline lookup yields CDR1 SGDLS and CDR2 YYNGEE. This CDR3 has 15 residues. J gave up 6 bases and V 0 bases, and 3 bases lay outside the gene matches. CDR3 coding DNA: TGTGCCAGCAGCGTAGGGACAGGGGGATCTCAGCCCCAGCATTTT. This sequence encodes CASSVGTGGSQPQHF.

The CDR3 nucleotides are TGTGCCAGTAGTGTCGCTAGCGGGACCAATGAGCAGTTCTTC. Protein product: CASSVASGTNEQFF. This chain joins TRBV19 and TRBJ2-1; TRBD2 aligns across 9 bases. The junction had 5 bases not matched to a gene; V was cut back by 5 bases and J by 6 bases. Germline values: CDR1 LNHDA, CDR2 SQIVND (reference sequence). This CDR3 has 14 amino acids.

The sample holds one count of this clone. The V gene is TRBV19, the J gene TRBJ1-4, with D perhaps matching TRBD1 (5 bases). CDR1 and CDR2 from the germline V gene are LNHDA and SQIVND (reference sequence). The CDR3 covers 16 residues. Trimming shortened V by 6 bases and J by 8 bases, and 22 bases separated the two germline ends. CDR3 sequence: CASSSHGWGEQEKLFF. The CDR3 DNA reads as TGTGCCAGTAGCTCTCACGGTTGGGGGGAGCAGGAAAAACTGTTTTTT. Full variable domain (missing parts from reference TRBV19 and TRBJ1-4): DGGITQSPKYLFRKEGQNVTLSCEQNLNHDAMYWYRQDPGQGLRLIYYSQIVNDFQKGDIAEGYSVSREKKESFPLTVTSAQKNPTAFYLCASSSHGWGEQEKLFFGSGTQLSVL.

The J gene is TRBJ2-5, the V gene TRBV28, with 7 bases that match TRBD1. Trimming cost V 3 bases and J 5 bases; bases outside gene matches: 9. The CDR3 is made up of 15 amino acids. Germline CDR1 MDHEN, CDR2 SYDVKM. DNA of the CDR3: TGTGCCAGCAGTTTTGGGCAGGGGGTAGGGGAGACCCAGTACTTC. It is translated as CASSFGQGVGETQYF.

This clone was counted once. Other DNA variants within this sample encode the same CDR3. The V and J genes are TRBV14 and TRBJ2-7; a weak D match, TRBD2 (5 bases). Germline V gene sequence: CDR1 SGHDN, CDR2 FVKESK. This CDR3 has 13 amino acids. V was cut by 4 bases and J by 0 bases, with 7 bases left in between. The CDR3 here is CASSPRVSYEQYF. The CDR3 region has the DNA TGTGCCAGCAGCCCGCGGGTCTCCTACGAGCAGTACTTC.

In regard to this clone: The sample contains more than one DNA sequence encoding this CDR3. This CDR3 is CASSFSGGQETQYF. As DNA, the CDR3 is TGCGCCAGCAGTTTCTCCGGGGGGCAAGAGACCCAGTACTTC. This chain joins TRBV5-1 and TRBJ2-5, with 7 bases that match TRBD2. Germline CDR1 and CDR2: SGHRS and YFSETQ. The ends lost 5 bases at V and 2 bases at J; junction bases unmatched: 6. The CDR3 has 14 amino acids.

V is TRBV5-1 and J is TRBJ2-5; 9 bases fit TRBD2. The trim removed 1 base at V and 1 base at J, leaving 5 bases unmatched. Germline CDR1 and CDR2: SGHRS and YFSETQ. This CDR3 has 16 amino acids. The CDR3 here is CASSLTASGTQETQYF. The CDR3 DNA follows: TGCGCCAGCAGCTTGACGGCTAGCGGGACCCAAGAGACCCAGTACTTC.

The chain recombines TRBV11-2 with TRBJ2-5; the match to TRBD1 covers 9 bases. The closer fit of TRBJ2-7 to the DNA end suggests the J call may be wrong. The CDR3 extends over 13 amino acids. CDR1 and CDR2 from the germline V gene are SGHAT and FQNNGV. The CDR3 DNA reads as TGTGCCAGCAGATCCGGGACAGGGTTCGAGCAGTACTTC. Translated: CASRSGTGFEQYF.

The chain is built from TRBV7-2 and TRBJ2-1, with 13 bases lining up with TRBD2. The length of the CDR3 is 18 residues. Germline V CDR1 and CDR2: SGHTA, FQGNSA. V shed 4 bases, J shed 2 bases, and the junction held 8 bases outside the gene matches. The CDR3 loop is CASSSRTSGSRAYNEQFF. CDR3 nucleotides: TGTGCCAGCAGCTCCAGGACTAGCGGGAGTAGGGCCTACAATGAGCAGTTCTTC.

This chain uses TRBV30 with TRBJ2-2, with TRBD2 matching 10 bases. Germline V lookup: CDR1 GTSNPN, CDR2 SVGIG (reference sequence). CDR3 length equals 12 residues. The V segment lost 8 bases and the J segment 5 bases; nucleotides outside the gene matches: 2. The CDR3 DNA sequence: TGTGCCCTAGCGGGAGAAACCGGGGAGCTGTTTTTT. Translating it yields CALAGETGELFF.

The gene calls are TRBV9 and TRBJ2-7; a possible D gene is TRBD2 (6 bases). The CDR3 runs 13 residues. Germline-derived CDR1 and CDR2 are SGDLS and YYNGEE. Trimming removed 3 bases at V and 3 bases at J, with 10 bases between. The CDR3 here is CASSAPAGYEQYF. In nucleotides, the CDR3 is TGTGCCAGCAGCGCCCCAGCGGGCTACGAGCAGTACTTC. Complete variable domain (other parts from reference TRBV9 and TRBJ2-7): DSGVTQTPKHLITATGQRVTLRCSPRSGDLSVYWYQQSLDQGLQFLIQYYNGEERAKGNILERFSAQQFPDLHSELNLSSLELGDSALYFCASSAPAGYEQYFGPGTRLTVT.

This clone was picked up one time. The chain combines TRBV9 with TRBJ2-2; the match to TRBD2 covers 10 bases. CDR3 length: 19 residues. Germline CDR1 SGDLS, CDR2 YYNGEE. The junction had 12 bases not matched to a gene; V was cut back by 0 bases and J by 4 bases. The CDR3 reads CASSVGFGGLAVSTGELFF. The CDR3 coding sequence is TGTGCCAGCAGCGTAGGTTTTGGCGGACTAGCGGTCTCCACCGGGGAGCTGTTTTTT.

The V call is TRBV19, the J call TRBJ2-2, with 7 bases that match TRBD1. The CDR3 has 15 residues. In germline, CDR1 is LNHDA, CDR2 SQIVND (reference sequence). The junction had 4 bases not matched to a gene; V was cut back by 6 bases and J by 0 bases. The CDR3 DNA reads as TGTGCCAGTAGGCCCGGGACAGCGAACACCGGGGAGCTGTTTTTT. Residues: CASRPGTANTGELFF.

The rearrangement joins TRBV15 to TRBJ2-3, with 7 nucleotides matching TRBD2. The CDR3 length is 14 residues. Losses at the gene ends were 5 bases for V and 6 bases for J; bases not matched to a gene: 8. From germline, CDR1 is LNHNV and CDR2 YYDKDF (reference sequence). Written as DNA, the CDR3 is TGTGCCACCAGCGGAGGGACTAACTTTGATACGCAGTATTTT. Translation: CATSGGTNFDTQYF.

The V call is TRBV10-3, the J call TRBJ2-1, with TRBD1 matching over 7 bases. V was clipped by 6 bases and J by 0 bases; unmatched bases: 8. This CDR3 comprises 16 residues. CDR1 and CDR2 (germline): ENHRY, SYGVKD. This CDR3 is CAIRSQGESSYNEQFF. The CDR3 DNA sequence: TGTGCCATCAGGAGCCAGGGGGAGAGCTCCTACAATGAGCAGTTCTTC.

V is TRBV5-5 and J is TRBJ1-5; D remains ambiguous. Germline-derived CDR1 and CDR2 are SGHKS and YYEKEE (reference sequence). The CDR3 contains 16 residues. V lost 6 bases to trimming and J lost 2 bases, with 18 bases between them. CDR3 DNA sequence: TGTGCCAGCACCCCACGGGGAGGGTTGGGCAATCAGCCCCAGCATTTT. This gives the protein CASTPRGGLGNQPQHF.

This rearrangement joins TRBV5-1 to TRBJ2-5, with TRBD2 identical over 11 bases. V was pared by 4 bases and J by 2 bases, with 13 bases of the junction left unmatched. The V gene's germline CDR1 is SGHRS and CDR2 YFSETQ. The CDR3 covers 18 residues. The CDR3, as DNA: TGCGCCAGCAGCCGAAAAAGGACTAGCGGGCATAATCAAGAGACCCAGTACTTC. It is translated as CASSRKRTSGHNQETQYF.